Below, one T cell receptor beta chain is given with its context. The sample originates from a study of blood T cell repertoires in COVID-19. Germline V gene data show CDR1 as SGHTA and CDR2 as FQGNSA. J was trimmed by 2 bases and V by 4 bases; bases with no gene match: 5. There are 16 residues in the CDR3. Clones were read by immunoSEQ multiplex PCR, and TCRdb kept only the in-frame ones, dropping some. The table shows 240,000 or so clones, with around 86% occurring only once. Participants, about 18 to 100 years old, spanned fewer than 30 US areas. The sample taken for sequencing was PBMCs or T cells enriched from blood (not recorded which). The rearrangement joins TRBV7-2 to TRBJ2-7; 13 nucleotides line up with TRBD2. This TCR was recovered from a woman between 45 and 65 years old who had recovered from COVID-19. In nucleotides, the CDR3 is TGTGCCAGCAGCTCCTCCGGGACTAGCGGGACCTACGAGCAGTACTTC. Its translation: CASSSSGTSGTYEQYF.